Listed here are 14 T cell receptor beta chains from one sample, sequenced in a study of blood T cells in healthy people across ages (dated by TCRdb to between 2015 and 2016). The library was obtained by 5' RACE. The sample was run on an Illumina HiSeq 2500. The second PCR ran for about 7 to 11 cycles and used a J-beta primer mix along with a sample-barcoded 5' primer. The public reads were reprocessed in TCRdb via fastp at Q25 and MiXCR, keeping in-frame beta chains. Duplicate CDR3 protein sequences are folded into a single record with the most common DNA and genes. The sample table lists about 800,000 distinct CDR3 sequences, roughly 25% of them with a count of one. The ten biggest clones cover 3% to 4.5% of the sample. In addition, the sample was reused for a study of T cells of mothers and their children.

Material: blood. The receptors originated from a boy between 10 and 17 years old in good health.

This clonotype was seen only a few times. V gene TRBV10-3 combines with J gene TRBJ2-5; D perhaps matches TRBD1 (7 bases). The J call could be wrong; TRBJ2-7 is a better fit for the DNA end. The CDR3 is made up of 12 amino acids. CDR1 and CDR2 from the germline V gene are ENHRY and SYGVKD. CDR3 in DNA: TGTGCCACCTCAGGGGGGAGCTACGAGCAGTACTTC. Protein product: CATSGGSYEQYF.

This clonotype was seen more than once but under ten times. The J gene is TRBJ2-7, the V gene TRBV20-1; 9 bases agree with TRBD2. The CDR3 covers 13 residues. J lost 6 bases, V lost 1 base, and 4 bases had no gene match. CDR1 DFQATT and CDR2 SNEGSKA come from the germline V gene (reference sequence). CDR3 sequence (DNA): TGCAGTGCTAGAGTGGCGGGAGGGAGCGAGCAGTACTTC. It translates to CSARVAGGSEQYF.

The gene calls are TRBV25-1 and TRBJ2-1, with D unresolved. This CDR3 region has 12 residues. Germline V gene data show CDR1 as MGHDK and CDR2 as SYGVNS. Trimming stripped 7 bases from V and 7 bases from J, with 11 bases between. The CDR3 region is CASTLDQNEQFF. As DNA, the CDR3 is TGTGCCAGCACCTTGGATCAAAATGAGCAGTTCTTC.

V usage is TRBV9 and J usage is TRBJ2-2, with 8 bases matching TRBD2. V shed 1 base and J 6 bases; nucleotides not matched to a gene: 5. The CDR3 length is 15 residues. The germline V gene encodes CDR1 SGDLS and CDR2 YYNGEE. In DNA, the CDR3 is TGTGCCAGCAGCGTAACGGGGGGGCCAGCCGGGGAGCTGTTTTTT. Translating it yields CASSVTGGPAGELFF.

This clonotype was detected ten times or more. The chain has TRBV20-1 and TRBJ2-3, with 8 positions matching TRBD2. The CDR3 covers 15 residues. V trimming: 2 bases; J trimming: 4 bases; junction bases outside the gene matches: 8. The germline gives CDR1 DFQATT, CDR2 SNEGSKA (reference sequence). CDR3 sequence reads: CSARNSGIGADTQYF. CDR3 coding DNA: TGCAGTGCTAGAAATAGCGGGATAGGCGCAGATACGCAGTATTTT.

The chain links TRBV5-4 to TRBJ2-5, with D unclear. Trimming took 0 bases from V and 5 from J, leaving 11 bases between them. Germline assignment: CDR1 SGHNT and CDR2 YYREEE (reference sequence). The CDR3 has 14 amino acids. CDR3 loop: CASSLGLLEETQYF. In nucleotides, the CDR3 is TGTGCCAGCAGCTTGGGGCTTTTGGAGGAGACCCAGTACTTC. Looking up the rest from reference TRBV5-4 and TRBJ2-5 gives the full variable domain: ETGVTQSPTHLIKTRGQQVTLRCSSQSGHNTVSWYQQALGQGPQFIFQYYREEENGRGNFPPRFSGLQFPNYSSELNVNALELDDSALYLCASSLGLLEETQYFGPGTRLLVL.

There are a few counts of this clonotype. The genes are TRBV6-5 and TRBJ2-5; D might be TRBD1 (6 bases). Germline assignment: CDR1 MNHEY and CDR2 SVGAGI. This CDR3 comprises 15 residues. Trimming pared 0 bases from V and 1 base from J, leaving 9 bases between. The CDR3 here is CASSYSRGGQETQYF. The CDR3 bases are TGTGCCAGCAGTTACTCGAGAGGGGGCCAAGAGACCCAGTACTTC.

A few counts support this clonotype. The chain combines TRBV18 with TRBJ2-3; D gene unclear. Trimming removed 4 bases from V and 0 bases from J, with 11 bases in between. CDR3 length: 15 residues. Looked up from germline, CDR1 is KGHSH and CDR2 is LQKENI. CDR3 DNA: TGTGCCAGCTCACAGTTTTCGGCTAGCACAGATACGCAGTATTTT. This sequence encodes CASSQFSASTDTQYF.

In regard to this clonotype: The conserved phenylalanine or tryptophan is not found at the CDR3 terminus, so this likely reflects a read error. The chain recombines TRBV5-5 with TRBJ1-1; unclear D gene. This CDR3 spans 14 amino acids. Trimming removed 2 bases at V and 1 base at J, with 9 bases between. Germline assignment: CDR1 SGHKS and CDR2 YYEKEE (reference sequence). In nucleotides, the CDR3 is TGTGCCAGCAGCTTTATCCCGCGGAACACTGAAGCTTTCCTT. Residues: CASSFIPRNTEAFL.

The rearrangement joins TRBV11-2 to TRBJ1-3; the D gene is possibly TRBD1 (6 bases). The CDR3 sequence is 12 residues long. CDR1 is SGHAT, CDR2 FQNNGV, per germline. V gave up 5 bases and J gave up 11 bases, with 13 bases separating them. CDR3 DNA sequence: TGTGCCAGCAGCCTACCGGGGGGCGCCATATATTTT. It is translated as CASSLPGGAIYF.

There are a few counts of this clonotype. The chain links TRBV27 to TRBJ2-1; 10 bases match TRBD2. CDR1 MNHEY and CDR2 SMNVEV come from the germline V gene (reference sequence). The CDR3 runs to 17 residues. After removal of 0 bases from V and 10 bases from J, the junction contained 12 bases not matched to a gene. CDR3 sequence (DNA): TGTGCCAGCAGTTTATCAAGTGGAGTAGCGGGGGGCAGAGAGCAGTTCTTC. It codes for CASSLSSGVAGGREQFF.

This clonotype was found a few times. CDR3 protein: CASRIQGASNQPQHF. CDR3 in DNA: TGTGCCAGCAGGATACAGGGGGCGAGCAATCAGCCCCAGCATTTT. The chain recombines TRBV6-2 or TRBV6-3 with TRBJ1-5; 9 nucleotides line up with TRBD1. Germline V gives CDR1 MNHEY, CDR2 SVGEGT. V lost 6 bases and J lost 1; bases outside the gene matches: 4. There are 15 residues in the CDR3.

CDR3: CSAHRPTPLRETQYF. The CDR3 DNA reads as TGCAGTGCTCATCGCCCGACACCTCTCCGAGAGACCCAGTACTTC. This chain joins TRBV20-1 and TRBJ2-7; D remains unclear. With the DNA end fitting TRBJ2-5 better, the J assignment may be wrong. The CDR3 has 15 amino acids. CDR1 and CDR2 (germline): DFQATT, SNEGSKA (reference sequence).

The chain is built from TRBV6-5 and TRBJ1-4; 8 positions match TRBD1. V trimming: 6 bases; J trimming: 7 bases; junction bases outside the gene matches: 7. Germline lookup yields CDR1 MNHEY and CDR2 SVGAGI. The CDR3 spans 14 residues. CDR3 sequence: CASSRGQGSEKLFF. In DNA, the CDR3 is TGTGCCAGCAGCCGCGGACAGGGATCTGAAAAACTGTTTTTT.